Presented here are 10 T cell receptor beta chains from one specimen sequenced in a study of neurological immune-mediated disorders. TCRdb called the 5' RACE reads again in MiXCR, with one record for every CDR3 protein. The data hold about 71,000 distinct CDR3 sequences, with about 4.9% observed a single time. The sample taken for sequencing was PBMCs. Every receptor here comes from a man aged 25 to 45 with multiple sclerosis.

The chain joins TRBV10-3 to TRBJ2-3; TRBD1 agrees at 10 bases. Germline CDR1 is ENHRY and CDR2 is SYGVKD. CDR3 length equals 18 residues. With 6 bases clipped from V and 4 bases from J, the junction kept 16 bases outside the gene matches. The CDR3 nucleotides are TGTGCCATCAGCGATGACAGGGGGCGCCCGGTGGTCCCAGATACGCAGTATTTT. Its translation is CAISDDRGRPVVPDTQYF.

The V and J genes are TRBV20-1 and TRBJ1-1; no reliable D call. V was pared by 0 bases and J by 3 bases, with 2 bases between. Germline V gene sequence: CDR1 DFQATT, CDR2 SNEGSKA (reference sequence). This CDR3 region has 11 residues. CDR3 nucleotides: TGCAGTGCTAGAGATTACACTGAAGCTTTCTTT. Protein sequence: CSARDYTEAFF.

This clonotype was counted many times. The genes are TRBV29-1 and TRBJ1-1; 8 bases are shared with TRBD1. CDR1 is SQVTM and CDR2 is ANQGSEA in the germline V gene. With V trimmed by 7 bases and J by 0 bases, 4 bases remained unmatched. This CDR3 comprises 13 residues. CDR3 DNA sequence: TGCAGCGCACGACAGGGGATGAACACTGAAGCTTTCTTT. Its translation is CSARQGMNTEAFF. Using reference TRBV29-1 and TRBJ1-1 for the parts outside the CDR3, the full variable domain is SAVISQKPSRDICQRGTSLTIQCQVDSQVTMMFWYRQQPGQSLTLIATANQGSEATYESGFVIDKFPISRPNLTFSTLTVSNMSPEDSSIYLCSARQGMNTEAFFGQGTRLTVV.

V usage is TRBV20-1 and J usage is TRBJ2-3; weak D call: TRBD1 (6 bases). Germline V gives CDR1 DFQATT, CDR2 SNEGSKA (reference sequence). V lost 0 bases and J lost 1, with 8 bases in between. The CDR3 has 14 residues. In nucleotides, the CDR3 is TGCAGTGCTAGAGAAGGGGGAGGCACAGATACGCAGTATTTT. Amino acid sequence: CSAREGGGTDTQYF.

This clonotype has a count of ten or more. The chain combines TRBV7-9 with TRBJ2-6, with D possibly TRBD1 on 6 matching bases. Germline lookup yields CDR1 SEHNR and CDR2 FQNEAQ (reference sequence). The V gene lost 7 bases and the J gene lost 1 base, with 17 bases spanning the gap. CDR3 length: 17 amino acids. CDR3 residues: CASTLGSTGSGANVLTF. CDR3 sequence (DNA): TGTGCCAGCACTTTGGGGAGTACAGGGTCTGGGGCCAACGTCCTGACTTTC.

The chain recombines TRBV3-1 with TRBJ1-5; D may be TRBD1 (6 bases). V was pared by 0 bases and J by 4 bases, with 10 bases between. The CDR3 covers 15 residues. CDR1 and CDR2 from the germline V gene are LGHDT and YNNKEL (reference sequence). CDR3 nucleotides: TGTGCCAGCAGCCAAGACAGGGGAGAAAATCAGCCCCAGCATTTT. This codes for CASSQDRGENQPQHF.

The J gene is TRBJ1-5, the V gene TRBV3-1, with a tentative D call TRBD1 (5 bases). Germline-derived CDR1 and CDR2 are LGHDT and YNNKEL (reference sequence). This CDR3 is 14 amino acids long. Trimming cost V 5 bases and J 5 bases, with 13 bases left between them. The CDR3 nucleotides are TGTGCCAGCAGCGGGACGGGAGGGGATCAGCCCCAGCATTTT. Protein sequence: CASSGTGGDQPQHF.

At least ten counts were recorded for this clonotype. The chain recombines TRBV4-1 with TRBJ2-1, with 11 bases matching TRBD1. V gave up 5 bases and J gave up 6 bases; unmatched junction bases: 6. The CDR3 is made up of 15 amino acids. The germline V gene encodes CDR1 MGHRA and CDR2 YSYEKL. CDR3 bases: TGCGCCAGCAGCTCCGGACAGGGGGCATCCAATGAGCAGTTCTTC. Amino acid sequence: CASSSGQGASNEQFF.

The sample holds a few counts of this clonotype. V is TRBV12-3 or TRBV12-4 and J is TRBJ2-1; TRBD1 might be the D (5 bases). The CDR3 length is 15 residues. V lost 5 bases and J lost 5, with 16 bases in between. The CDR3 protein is CASSRLQGRDNEQFF. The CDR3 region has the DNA TGTGCCAGCAGTCGCCTGCAGGGTAGAGACAATGAGCAGTTCTTC.

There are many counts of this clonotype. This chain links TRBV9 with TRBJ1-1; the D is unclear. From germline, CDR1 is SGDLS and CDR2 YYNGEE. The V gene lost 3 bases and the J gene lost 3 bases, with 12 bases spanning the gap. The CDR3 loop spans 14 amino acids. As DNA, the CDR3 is TGTGCCAGCAGCGCCGGTGGGCCGCACACTGAAGCTTTCTTT. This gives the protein CASSAGGPHTEAFF.